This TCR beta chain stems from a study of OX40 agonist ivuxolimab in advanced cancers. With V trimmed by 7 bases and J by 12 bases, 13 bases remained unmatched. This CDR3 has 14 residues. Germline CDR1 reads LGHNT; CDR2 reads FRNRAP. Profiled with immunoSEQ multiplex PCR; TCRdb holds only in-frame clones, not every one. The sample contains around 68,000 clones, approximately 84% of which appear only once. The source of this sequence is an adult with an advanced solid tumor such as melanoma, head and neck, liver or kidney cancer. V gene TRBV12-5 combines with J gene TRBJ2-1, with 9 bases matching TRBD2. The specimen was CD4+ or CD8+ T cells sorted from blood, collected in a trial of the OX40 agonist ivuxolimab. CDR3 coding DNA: TGTGCTAGTGACCAGCGGGAGGTAGCGGTCCGGCAGTTCTTC. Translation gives CASDQREVAVRQFF. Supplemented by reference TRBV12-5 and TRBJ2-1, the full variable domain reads DARVTQTPRHKVTEMGQEVTMRCQPILGHNTVFWYRQTMMQGLELLAYFRNRAPLDDSGMPKDRFSAEMPDATLATLKIQPSEPRDSAVYFCASDQREVAVRQFFGPGTRLTVL.